This T cell receptor (beta chain) was identified in a study of blood T cells in healthy people across ages. Trimming at V came to 2 bases and at J to 7 bases, leaving 5 bases not matched to a gene. CDR1 and CDR2 from the germline V gene are PRHDT and FYEKMQ (reference sequence). The CDR3 length is 14 residues. In this sample, this clonotype turned up a few times. Combining a sample-barcoded 5' primer with a J-beta primer mix, a second PCR ran for 7 to 11 cycles. TCRdb re-called the 5' RACE reads with MiXCR, one entry per CDR3 protein. This table holds about 730,000 distinct CDR3 sequences, roughly 45% found once.

The sequence was collected from an older woman in good health. The sample consisted of blood. The rearrangement links TRBV13 to TRBJ1-2, with 9 bases aligning to TRBD1. CDR3 sequence reads: CASSLRQGERGYTF. CDR3 bases: TGTGCCAGCAGCTTACGACAGGGGGAGCGTGGCTACACCTTC.